One sample yielded the 32 T cell receptor beta chains listed below, sequenced in a study of T cell clonality in common variable immunodeficiency. Repertoires were generated with immunoSEQ multiplex PCR, while TCRdb's copy carries only in-frame clones and drops some. The profile covers under 30,000 clones, none occurring a single time. Sequenced: peripheral blood mononuclear cells. These receptors came from a person between 18 and 75 years old in good health.

Turning to this clone: With a much larger clone just one base away, this may be a read error. The CDR3 bases that were read are TGTGCCAGCTCACCACCGGGACTGAGCAATGAG. Translated: CASSPPGLSNE. In full, the CDR3 is CASSPPGLSNEQFF. This chain uses TRBV18 with TRBJ2-1; weak D call: TRBD2 (6 bases). Coverage ceases 3 residues before the CDR3 finishes, and the germline J gene fills in the end. The germline V gene has CDR1 KGHSH and CDR2 LQKENI. Trimming left V 0 bases short and J 6 bases short, with 9 bases between. This CDR3 comprises 14 residues.

As to this clone: The read is 3 residues too short to cover the CDR3 end, so that end is filled in from the germline J gene. This rearrangement joins TRBV30 to TRBJ1-3, with 7 bases lining up with TRBD1. The V segment lost 4 bases and the J segment 5 bases; nucleotides outside the gene matches: 11. This CDR3 has 15 residues. Germline assignment: CDR1 GTSNPN and CDR2 SVGIG (reference sequence). The sequenced CDR3 bases are TGTGCCTGGAACAGAGACAGGGTTGAGAGAAACACC. Translating it yields CAWNRDRVERNT. The full-length CDR3 reads as CAWNRDRVERNTIYF.

This clone was recorded many times. CDR3 DNA, as far as it was read: TGTGCCTGGACTCCCTCCGGGACAGCTGAAAAA. Translated, it gives CAWTPSGTAEK. From start to end, the CDR3 is CAWTPSGTAEKLFF. The V call is TRBV30, the J call TRBJ1-4; TRBD1 aligns across 7 bases. The read stops 3 residues short of the end of the CDR3; the missing end is completed from the germline J gene. The CDR3 extends over 14 amino acids. CDR1 GTSNPN and CDR2 SVGIG come from the germline V gene (reference sequence). Losses at the gene ends were 4 bases for V and 7 bases for J; bases not matched to a gene: 9.

This clone was detected many times. Sequencing ends 3 residues short of the CDR3 end; the germline J gene provides the rest. The chain is built from TRBV10-3 and TRBJ1-3, with a possible D match to TRBD1 (6 bases). Germline V gene lookup returns CDR1 ENHRY and CDR2 SYGVKD. The CDR3 has 18 amino acids. Deletions cut 6 bases from V and 8 bases from J, with 29 bases between. The CDR3 is CAIRKLLTGSDTGHTIYF. The DNA read from the CDR3 is TGTGCCATCAGAAAACTTTTGACAGGTTCTGATACTGGTCACACC.

This clone was detected many times. The read terminates 3 residues before the CDR3 end, so the remaining end is supplied by the germline J gene. The chain joins TRBV20-1 to TRBJ2-5, with a possible D match to TRBD2 (5 bases). Looked up from germline, CDR1 is DFQATT and CDR2 is SNEGSKA (reference sequence). The CDR3 is made up of 12 amino acids. The ends were cut back, 3 bases at V and 5 bases at J, with 10 bases in the middle. The chain's CDR3 is CSARLAGETQYF. Partial CDR3 DNA: TGCAGTGCTAGGCTAGCTGGGGAGACC.

The CDR3 spells CASSLGGRVANQPQHF. The sequenced CDR3 bases are TGTGCCAGCAGCTTAGGGGGCCGGGTTGCCAATCAGCCC. The V and J genes are TRBV7-6 and TRBJ1-5; D possibly corresponds to TRBD1 (5 bases). Read data end 3 residues before the CDR3 end; the end is taken from the germline J gene. CDR3 size: 16 residues. Germline V gene lookup returns CDR1 SGHVS and CDR2 FNYEAQ. Deletions cut 1 base from V and 3 bases from J, with 13 bases between.

To note about this clone: From the germline J gene comes the end of the CDR3, since the read stops 3 residues before it. V usage is TRBV7-6 and J usage is TRBJ1-1; D is possibly TRBD1 (6 bases). The V gene's germline CDR1 is SGHVS and CDR2 FNYEAQ. Trimming pared 6 bases from V and 2 bases from J, leaving 10 bases between. The CDR3 runs to 13 residues. The CDR3 region is CASRQGGNTEAFF. The DNA read from the CDR3 is TGTGCCAGCAGACAGGGTGGCAACACTGAA.

This clone came up a few times. The read ends 3 residues shy of where the CDR3 ends; the end is completed using the germline J gene. The chain combines TRBV2 with TRBJ1-3; D possibly corresponds to TRBD1 (5 bases). Germline loops: CDR1 SNHLY, CDR2 FYNNEI. The CDR3 is 16 residues long. Trimming shortened V by 11 bases and J by 0 bases, and 20 bases separated the two germline ends. CDR3 bases read: TGTGCCCTCGATCTCAGGCGTGACAGCTCTGGAAACACC. It codes for CALDLRRDSSGNT. The whole CDR3 protein is CALDLRRDSSGNTIYF. Looking up the rest from reference TRBV2 and TRBJ1-3 gives the full variable domain: EPEVTQTPSHQVTQMGQEVILRCVPISNHLYFYWYRQILGQKVEFLVSFYNNEISEKSEIFDDQFSVERPDGSNFTLKIRSTKLEDSAMYFCALDLRRDSSGNTIYFGEGSWLTVV.

This clone has a count of ten or more. From the germline J gene comes the end of the CDR3, since the read stops 3 residues before it. The chain employs TRBV20-1 and TRBJ2-1; 8 nucleotides agree with TRBD2. Germline CDR1 reads DFQATT; CDR2 reads SNEGSKA (reference sequence). The J segment lost 2 bases and the V segment lost 0 bases, leaving 15 bases of the junction unmatched. The CDR3 runs 19 residues. CDR3 protein: CSARDLHGGALPTYNEQFF. Partial CDR3 DNA: TGCAGTGCTAGAGATCTTCACGGGGGGGCGCTCCCAACCTACAATGAG.

This clone was detected ten times or more. From the germline J gene comes the end of the CDR3, since the read stops 3 residues before it. This rearrangement joins TRBV5-1 to TRBJ2-1; tentative D call: TRBD2 (6 bases). The germline gives CDR1 SGHRS, CDR2 YFSETQ. This CDR3 has 13 amino acids. V was pared by 0 bases and J by 6 bases, with 7 bases between. Incomplete CDR3 DNA: TGCGCCAGCAGCTTGGTGGGGGGCAATGAG. Amino acid sequence: CASSLVGGNE. The full-length CDR3 reads as CASSLVGGNEQFF.

This clone was seen ten or more times. The read halts 3 residues ahead of the CDR3 end, with the missing end drawn from the germline J gene. J is TRBJ2-3 and V is TRBV9; 11 bases are a match to TRBD2. Germline lookup yields CDR1 SGDLS and CDR2 YYNGEE. V trimming: 0 bases; J trimming: 1 base; junction bases outside the gene matches: 10. This CDR3 comprises 19 residues. The CDR3 here is CASSVASSGGPERTDTQYF. The sequenced CDR3 bases are TGTGCCAGCAGCGTAGCGTCTAGCGGGGGGCCAGAACGCACAGATACG.

This clone was counted ten times or more. Read coverage stops 3 residues before the CDR3 terminus; the germline J gene supplies the remainder. This rearrangement joins TRBV5-1 to TRBJ1-1; 8 bases match TRBD1. Germline loops: CDR1 SGHRS, CDR2 YFSETQ. The CDR3 contains 15 residues. With 4 bases clipped from V and 2 bases from J, the junction kept 7 bases outside the gene matches. The CDR3 region is CASSINRGVNTEAFF. The sequenced CDR3 bases are TGCGCCAGCAGCATCAACAGGGGGGTAAACACTGAA.

This clone appeared many times. Read data end 3 residues before the CDR3 end; the end is taken from the germline J gene. The V call is TRBV19, the J call TRBJ2-3; D perhaps matches TRBD2 (7 bases). V was pared by 3 bases and J by 8 bases, with 15 bases between. Germline V gene sequence: CDR1 LNHDA, CDR2 SQIVND (reference sequence). This CDR3 spans 14 amino acids. CDR3 in amino acids: CASSIVGGRPTQYF. The CDR3 DNA, read in part, is TGTGCCAGTAGTATTGTGGGGGGGCGTCCTACG.

This clone was recorded a few times. The CDR3 end lies 3 residues beyond the end of the read and is filled in from the germline J gene. The chain links TRBV7-9 to TRBJ2-3; TRBD1 is a possible D gene (6 bases). The CDR3 is 14 residues long. The germline V gene encodes CDR1 SEHNR and CDR2 FQNEAQ (reference sequence). The CDR3 loop is CASSFTGYQETQYF. The CDR3 DNA, read in part, is TGTGCCAGCAGCTTTACAGGGTACCAAGAGACG.

This clone was detected a few times. The read ends 3 residues shy of where the CDR3 ends; the end is completed using the germline J gene. The chain combines TRBV7-9 with TRBJ2-3, with D possibly TRBD1 on 5 matching bases. The CDR3 is 15 amino acids. Germline V lookup: CDR1 SEHNR, CDR2 FQNEAQ (reference sequence). Partial CDR3 DNA: TGTGCCAGCAGCTTGGACGTGACAGTTAATCAGCCG. Its protein product is CASSLDVTVNQP. The entire CDR3 is CASSLDVTVNQPQYF.

In its sample, this clone was seen many times. The CDR3 extends 3 residues past the end of the read, so its final part is completed from the germline J gene. The chain joins TRBV11-2 to TRBJ1-1, with D unclear. The CDR3 is made up of 14 amino acids. Germline V CDR1 and CDR2: SGHAT, FQNNGV. V was pared by 5 bases and J by 0 bases, with 10 bases between. The CDR3 spells CASSPGVMNTEAFF. The sequenced part of the CDR3 DNA is TGTGCCAGCAGCCCCGGGGTTATGAACACTGAA.

There are many counts of this clone. The read stops 3 residues short of the end of the CDR3; the missing end is completed from the germline J gene. The rearrangement joins TRBV7-9 to TRBJ1-1; the D gene is possibly TRBD1 (5 bases). The V and J ends lost 3 bases and 7 bases respectively, with 6 bases between them. The CDR3 has 11 amino acids. Germline values: CDR1 SEHNR, CDR2 FQNEAQ (reference sequence). The part of the CDR3 DNA that was read is TGTGCCAGCAGCTTCGACAGTGAA. It encodes CASSFDSE. The whole CDR3 is CASSFDSEAFF.

This clone occurred a few times. The CDR3 goes on 3 residues after the read ends, and that part is filled in from the germline J gene. The J gene is TRBJ2-7, the V gene TRBV5-5; TRBD2 is a possible D gene (6 bases). This CDR3 has 12 amino acids. Trimming stripped 4 bases from V and 5 bases from J, with 10 bases between. Per germline, CDR1 SGHKS and CDR2 YYEKEE (reference sequence). CDR3 DNA, as far as it was read: TGTGCCAGCAGCCCATCTAGCGACGAG. Protein sequence: CASSPSSDE. The entire CDR3 is CASSPSSDEQYF. Complete variable domain (other parts from reference TRBV5-5 and TRBJ2-7): DAGVTQSPTHLIKTRGQQVTLRCSPISGHKSVSWYQQVLGQGPQFIFQYYEKEERGRGNFPDRFSARQFPNYSSELNVNALLLGDSALYLCASSPSSDEQYFGPGTRLTVT.

Of note for this clone: Read sequence stops 3 residues before the CDR3 end, and the germline J gene provides the missing end. V and J are TRBV7-9 and TRBJ1-1, with no clear D. CDR3 length: 14 amino acids. Germline V gives CDR1 SEHNR, CDR2 FQNEAQ (reference sequence). Partial CDR3 DNA: TGTGCCAGCAGCTTGGCGGGCTCTAGGCTTGGA. It codes for CASSLAGSRLG. Given in full, the CDR3 is CASSLAGSRLGAFF.

This clone was recorded a few times. The sequenced fragment ends 3 residues before the CDR3 boundary, so the rest is inferred from the germline J gene. The chain recombines TRBV18 with TRBJ2-1; 8 positions agree with TRBD1. Trimming took 6 bases from V and 8 from J; bases not matched to a gene: 6. This CDR3 is 13 amino acids long. Germline V gives CDR1 KGHSH, CDR2 LQKENI. CDR3 in amino acids: CASSPGQGYEQFF. CDR3 DNA, as far as it was read: TGTGCCAGCTCTCCTGGACAGGGCTATGAG.

This clone came up many times. Sequencing ends 3 residues short of the CDR3 end; the germline J gene provides the rest. V gene TRBV2 combines with J gene TRBJ2-2; no reliable D call. This CDR3 comprises 10 residues. Between the trimmed V and J ends, which lost 7 bases and 7 bases, there was a span of 4 bases. Germline V gives CDR1 SNHLY, CDR2 FYNNEI. The CDR3 spells CASNHGELFF. CDR3 DNA, as far as it was read: TGTGCCAGCAATCACGGGGAG.

This clone came up many times. The read is 3 residues too short to cover the CDR3 end, so that end is filled in from the germline J gene. The rearrangement links TRBV7-2 to TRBJ2-4; tentative D call: TRBD2 (5 bases). There are 12 residues in the CDR3. Trimming cost V 5 bases and J 7 bases, with 9 bases left between them. Germline CDR1 and CDR2: SGHTA and FQGNSA. CDR3 bases read: TGTGCCAGCAGCACGGGGAGCAACATT. This encodes CASSTGSNI. The whole CDR3 reads CASSTGSNIQYF.

This clone showed up many times. Read data end 3 residues before the CDR3 end; the end is taken from the germline J gene. The same CDR3 can be traced to other DNA sequences in this sample. The rearrangement links TRBV19 to TRBJ1-5, with a tentative D call TRBD1 (5 bases). V was clipped by 0 bases and J by 7 bases, with 19 bases between them. The CDR3 runs to 17 residues. CDR1 and CDR2 from the germline V gene are LNHDA and SQIVND (reference sequence). CDR3: CASSIDPRWQGIQPQHF. CDR3 DNA, as far as it was read: TGTGCCAGTAGTATAGATCCCAGGTGGCAGGGAATACAGCCC.

This clone occurred a few times. Read sequence stops 3 residues before the CDR3 end, and the germline J gene provides the missing end. This chain joins TRBV19 and TRBJ1-1; D gene uncertain. The CDR3 has 13 residues. The germline V gene encodes CDR1 LNHDA and CDR2 SQIVND (reference sequence). V was shortened by 3 bases and J by 4 bases, with 9 bases between the two germline ends. The CDR3 sequence: CASSISFSTEAFF. Partial CDR3 DNA: TGTGCCAGTAGTATTAGTTTCTCCACTGAA.

This clone showed up many times. The read ends 3 residues before the CDR3 terminus; that terminus is restored from the germline J gene. The J gene is TRBJ1-1, the V gene TRBV20-1, with TRBD1 as a possible D gene (5 bases). Trimming shortened V by 0 bases and J by 3 bases, and 11 bases separated the two germline ends. The CDR3 totals 14 residues. From germline, CDR1 is DFQATT and CDR2 SNEGSKA (reference sequence). The CDR3 sequence: CSAREGGVDTEAFF. CDR3 DNA (partial): TGCAGTGCTAGAGAAGGAGGGGTGGACACTGAA.

This clone has ten or more counts. The CDR3 extends 3 residues past the end of the read, so its final part is completed from the germline J gene. V gene TRBV5-6 combines with J gene TRBJ2-2; maybe TRBD2 (6 bases). The CDR3 consists of 15 residues. The V end was cut by 1 base, the J end by 0 bases, with 7 bases between. The V gene's germline CDR1 is SGHDT and CDR2 YYEEEE. The DNA read from the CDR3 is TGTGCCAGCAGCTTGCCGGGGGCGAACACCGGGGAG. This sequence encodes CASSLPGANTGE. The CDR3 in its entirety is CASSLPGANTGELFF.

This clone was detected ten times or more. Here the CDR3 reads CASSVRSGGAPDTQYF. The sequenced part of the CDR3 DNA is TGCGCCAGCAGCGTACGTAGCGGGGGGGCCCCAGATACG. The chain joins TRBV5-1 to TRBJ2-3; TRBD2 agrees at 11 bases. The CDR3 is cut off 3 residues early in the read; its end comes from the germline J gene. Trimming at V came to 4 bases and at J to 4 bases, leaving 8 bases not matched to a gene. This CDR3 is 16 amino acids long. Germline-derived CDR1 and CDR2 are SGHRS and YFSETQ. Drawing the rest from reference TRBV5-1 and TRBJ2-3, the complete variable domain is KAGVTQTPRYLIKTRGQQVTLSCSPISGHRSVSWYQQTPGQGLQFLFEYFSETQRNKGNFPGRFSGRQFSNSRSEMNVSTLELGDSALYLCASSVRSGGAPDTQYFGPGTRLTVL.

Ten or more counts support this clone. With the read ending 3 residues before the CDR3 end, the germline J gene is used to fill in that end. The gene calls are TRBV28 and TRBJ2-5; 8 bases map to TRBD1. Germline CDR1 MDHEN, CDR2 SYDVKM. The CDR3 covers 14 residues. Germline trimming cut 6 bases from V and 4 bases from J; bases unmatched to any gene: 7. CDR3 DNA (partial): TGTGCCAGCAGAAAAATCGGGACAGGAGAGACC. Translation: CASRKIGTGET. The complete CDR3 protein is CASRKIGTGETQYF.

In this sample, this clone turned up many times. CDR3 loop: CASRLQGNTGELFF. The covered CDR3 bases are TGTGCCAGTAGGTTACAGGGGAACACCGGGGAG. The chain uses TRBV19 and TRBJ2-2; the D gene is possibly TRBD1 (6 bases). The read falls 3 residues short of the CDR3 end, and the missing part is taken from the germline J gene. The CDR3 consists of 14 residues. Germline V lookup: CDR1 LNHDA, CDR2 SQIVND (reference sequence). Trimming shortened V by 6 bases and J by 1 base, and 9 bases separated the two germline ends.

In this sample, this clone turned up many times. The DNA ends 3 residues before the CDR3 does, and the rest of the CDR3 is filled in from the germline J gene. V and J are TRBV29-1 and TRBJ2-3, with 9 bases that match TRBD1. CDR1 and CDR2 (germline): SQVTM, ANQGSEA. This CDR3 region has 13 residues. V gave up 4 bases and J gave up 5 bases; unmatched junction bases: 4. CDR3 sequence reads: CSVGDREGDTQYF. The CDR3 DNA, read in part, is TGCAGCGTTGGGGACAGGGAGGGAGATACG.

This clone came up many times. Read coverage stops 3 residues before the CDR3 terminus; the germline J gene supplies the remainder. J is TRBJ2-1 and V is TRBV20-1; weak D call: TRBD2 (6 bases). Germline lookup yields CDR1 DFQATT and CDR2 SNEGSKA (reference sequence). The CDR3 length is 14 residues. V gave up 3 bases and J gave up 8 bases, with 17 bases separating them. The CDR3 spells CSASGRGGFDEQFF. The covered CDR3 bases are TGCAGTGCTAGCGGGCGGGGAGGTTTCGATGAG.

Ten or more counts support this clone. From the germline J gene comes the end of the CDR3, since the read stops 3 residues before it. The chain links TRBV5-1 to TRBJ2-3, with D possibly matching TRBD1 (6 bases). Germline V gene lookup returns CDR1 SGHRS and CDR2 YFSETQ. The CDR3 covers 15 residues. The germline V and J ends were trimmed by 5 bases and 3 bases, with 16 bases remaining between them. CDR3 DNA (partial): TGCGCCAGCAGGCTGACAGGATTGCGGACAGATACG. Translation: CASRLTGLRTDT. The CDR3 in full is CASRLTGLRTDTQYF.